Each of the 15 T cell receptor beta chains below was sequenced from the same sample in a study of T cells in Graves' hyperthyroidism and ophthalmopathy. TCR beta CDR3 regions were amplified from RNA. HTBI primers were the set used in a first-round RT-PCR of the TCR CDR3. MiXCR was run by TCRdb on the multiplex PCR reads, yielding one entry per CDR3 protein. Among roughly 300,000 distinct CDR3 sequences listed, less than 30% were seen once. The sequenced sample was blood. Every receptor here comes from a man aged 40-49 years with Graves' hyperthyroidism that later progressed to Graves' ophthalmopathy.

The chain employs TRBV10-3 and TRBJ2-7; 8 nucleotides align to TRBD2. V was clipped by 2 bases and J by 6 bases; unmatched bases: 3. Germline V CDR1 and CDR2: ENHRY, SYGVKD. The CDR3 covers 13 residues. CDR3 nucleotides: TGTGCCATCAGTGAGACAGCGGGAGCCGAGCAGTACTTC. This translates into CAISETAGAEQYF.

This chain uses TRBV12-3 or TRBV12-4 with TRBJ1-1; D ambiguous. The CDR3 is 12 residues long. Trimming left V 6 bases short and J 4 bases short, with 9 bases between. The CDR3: CASRPGRTEAFF. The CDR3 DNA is TGTGCCAGCAGACCCGGCCGCACTGAAGCTTTCTTT.

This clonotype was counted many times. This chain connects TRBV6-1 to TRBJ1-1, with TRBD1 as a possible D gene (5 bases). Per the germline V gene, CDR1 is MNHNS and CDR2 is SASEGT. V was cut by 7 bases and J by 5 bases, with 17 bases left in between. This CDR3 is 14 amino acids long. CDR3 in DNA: TGTGCCAGCACGACCGGGGGGAGAGGAACTGAAGCTTTCTTT. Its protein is CASTTGGRGTEAFF.

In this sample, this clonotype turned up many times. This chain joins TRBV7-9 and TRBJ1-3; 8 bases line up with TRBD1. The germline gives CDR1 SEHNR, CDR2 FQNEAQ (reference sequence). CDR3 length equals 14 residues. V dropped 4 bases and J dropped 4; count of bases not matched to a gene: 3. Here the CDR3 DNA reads TGTGCCAGCAGCTCACGACAGGGGGGAAACACCATATATTTT. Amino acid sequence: CASSSRQGGNTIYF. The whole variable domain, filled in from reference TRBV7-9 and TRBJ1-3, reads DTGVSQNPRHKITKRGQNVTFRCDPISEHNRLYWYRQTLGQGPEFLTYFQNEAQLEKSRLLSDRFSAERPKGSFSTLEIQRTEQGDSAMYLCASSSRQGGNTIYFGEGSWLTVV.

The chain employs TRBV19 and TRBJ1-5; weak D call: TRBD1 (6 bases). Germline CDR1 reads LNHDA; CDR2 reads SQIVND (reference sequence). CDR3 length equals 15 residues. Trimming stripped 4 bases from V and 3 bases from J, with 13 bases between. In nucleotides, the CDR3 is TGTGCCAGTAGTAACCTACAGGGTTACAATCAGCCCCAGCATTTT. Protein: CASSNLQGYNQPQHF.

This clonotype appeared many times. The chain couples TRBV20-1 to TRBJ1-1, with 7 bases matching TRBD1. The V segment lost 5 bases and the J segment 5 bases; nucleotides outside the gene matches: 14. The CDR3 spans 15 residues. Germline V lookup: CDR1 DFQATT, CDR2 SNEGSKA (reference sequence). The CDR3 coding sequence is TGCAGTGCTGGAGGGGGCGCGTGGGTTGGGACTGAAGCTTTCTTT. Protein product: CSAGGGAWVGTEAFF.

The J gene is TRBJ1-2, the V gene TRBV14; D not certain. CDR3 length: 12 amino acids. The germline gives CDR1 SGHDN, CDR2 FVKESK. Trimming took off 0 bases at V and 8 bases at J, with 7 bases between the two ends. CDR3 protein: CASSQDIRGYTF. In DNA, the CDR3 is TGTGCCAGCAGCCAAGATATCAGGGGCTACACCTTC.

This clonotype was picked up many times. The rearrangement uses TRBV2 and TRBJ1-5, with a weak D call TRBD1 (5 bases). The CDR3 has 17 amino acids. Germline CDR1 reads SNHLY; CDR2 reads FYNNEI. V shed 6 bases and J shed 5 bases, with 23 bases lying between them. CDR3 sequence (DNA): TGTGCCAGCAGAGCCCGACAGAGGGGCGGTTTTGATCAGCCCCAGCATTTT. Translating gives CASRARQRGGFDQPQHF.

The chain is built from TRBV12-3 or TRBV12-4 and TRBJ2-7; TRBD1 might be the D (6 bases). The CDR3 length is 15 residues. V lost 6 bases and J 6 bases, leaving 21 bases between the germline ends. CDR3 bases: TGTGCCAGCAGACTCTCGACAGGATCTTCTCGCGAGCAGTACTTC. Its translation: CASRLSTGSSREQYF.

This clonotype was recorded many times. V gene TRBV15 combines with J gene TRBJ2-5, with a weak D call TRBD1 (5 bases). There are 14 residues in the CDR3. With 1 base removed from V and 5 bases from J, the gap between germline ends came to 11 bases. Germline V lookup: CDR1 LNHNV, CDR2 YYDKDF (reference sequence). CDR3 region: CATSRVPGRETQYF. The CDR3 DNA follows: TGTGCCACCAGCAGAGTACCAGGGCGGGAGACCCAGTACTTC.

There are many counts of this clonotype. CDR3 residues: CASSQGTGEHYGYTF. In DNA, the CDR3 is TGTGCCAGCAGCCAAGGGACAGGGGAACACTATGGCTACACCTTC. This chain joins TRBV27 and TRBJ1-2; 10 bases align to TRBD1. Unmatched junction bases numbered 7, after V lost 6 bases and J lost 3 bases. CDR1 and CDR2 from the germline V gene are MNHEY and SMNVEV (reference sequence). This CDR3 spans 15 amino acids.

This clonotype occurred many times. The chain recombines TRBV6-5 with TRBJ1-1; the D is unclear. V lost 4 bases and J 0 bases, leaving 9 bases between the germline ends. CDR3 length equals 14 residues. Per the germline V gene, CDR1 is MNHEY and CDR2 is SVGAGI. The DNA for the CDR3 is TGTGCCAGCAGTTCGACGGGGATGAACACTGAAGCTTTCTTT. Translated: CASSSTGMNTEAFF.

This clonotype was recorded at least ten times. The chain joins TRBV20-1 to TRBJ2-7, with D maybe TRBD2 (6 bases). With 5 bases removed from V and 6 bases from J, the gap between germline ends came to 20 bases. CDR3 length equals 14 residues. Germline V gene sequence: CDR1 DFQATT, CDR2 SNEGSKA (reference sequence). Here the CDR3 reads CSAVSGVVFSEQYF. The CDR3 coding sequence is TGCAGTGCTGTGTCGGGAGTCGTCTTTAGCGAGCAGTACTTC.

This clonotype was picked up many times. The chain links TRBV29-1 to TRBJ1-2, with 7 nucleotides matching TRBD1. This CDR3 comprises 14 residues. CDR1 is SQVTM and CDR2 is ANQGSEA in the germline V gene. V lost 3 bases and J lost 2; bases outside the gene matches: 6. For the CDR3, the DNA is TGCAGCGTTGACCAGAGGGACAGAAACTATGGCTACACCTTC. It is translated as CSVDQRDRNYGYTF.

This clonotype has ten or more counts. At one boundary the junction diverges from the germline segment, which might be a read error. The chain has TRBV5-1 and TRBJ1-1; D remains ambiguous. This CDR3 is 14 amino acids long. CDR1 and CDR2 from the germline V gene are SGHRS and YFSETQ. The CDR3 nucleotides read TGTGCCAGCAGTTTGGGTCCGGGGAACACTGAAGCTTTCTTT. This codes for CASSLGPGNTEAFF.